One and the same sample provided the 19 T cell receptor beta chains below, sequenced in a study of T-cell memory formation after mild COVID-19. From the 5' RACE reads, TCRdb called clonotypes with MiXCR, one entry per CDR3 protein. The sample includes 220,000 or so distinct CDR3 sequences, 9.5% to 10% of them seen just once. What was sequenced was PBMCs or a T cell subset sorted from them (not recorded which). These receptor sequences come from a man in his late teens or twenties who had mild COVID-19 (a few samples of this study predate the infection). Cell type and time point are not known.

The rearrangement uses TRBV6-1 and TRBJ2-7; D gene uncertain. The V end lost 0 bases, the J end lost 7 bases, and 10 bases lay between the germline ends. The germline V gene encodes CDR1 MNHNS and CDR2 SASEGT. This CDR3 is built from 13 residues. The CDR3 DNA reads TGTGCCAGCAGTGAAGCGAGTCCCCCGGAGCAGTACGTC. As protein: CASSEASPPEQYV.

This clonotype has just a few counts. The rearrangement links TRBV7-3 to TRBJ2-2; 7 positions match TRBD1. Germline CDR1 SGHTA, CDR2 FQGTGA. The CDR3 extends over 13 amino acids. V trimming: 0 bases; J trimming: 10 bases; junction bases outside the gene matches: 2. The CDR3 protein is CASSLTDREELFF. The CDR3 region has the DNA TGTGCCAGCAGCTTAACCGACAGGGAGGAGCTGTTTTTT.

The J gene is TRBJ2-3, the V gene TRBV6-5; D is unclear. There are 15 residues in the CDR3. Trimming removed 5 bases at V and 2 bases at J, with 14 bases between. Germline V gene sequence: CDR1 MNHEY, CDR2 SVGAGI. CDR3 DNA: TGTGCCAGCAGTCCCGTGGGCCCCCACACAGATACGCAGTATTTT. It codes for CASSPVGPHTDTQYF.

This clonotype was found many times. This rearrangement joins TRBV20-1 to TRBJ2-5; D is unclear. With 0 bases removed from V and 1 base from J, the gap between germline ends came to 6 bases. There are 13 residues in the CDR3. Germline V gives CDR1 DFQATT, CDR2 SNEGSKA (reference sequence). CDR3 residues: CSARDLAQETQYF. The CDR3 nucleotides read TGCAGTGCTAGAGATCTTGCCCAAGAGACCCAGTACTTC.

The table lists this clonotype with many counts. This rearrangement joins TRBV4-3 to TRBJ2-1; D is unclear. This CDR3 region has 15 residues. V was cut by 1 base and J by 6 bases, with 13 bases left in between. The germline gives CDR1 LGHNA, CDR2 YSLEER. The CDR3: CASSQVSKPLNEQFF. CDR3 bases: TGCGCCAGCAGCCAAGTTTCTAAACCTCTCAATGAGCAGTTCTTC.

There are a few counts of this clonotype. V usage is TRBV7-2 and J usage is TRBJ2-7; TRBD1 matches at 8 bases. Per the germline V gene, CDR1 is SGHTA and CDR2 is FQGNSA. The CDR3 sequence is 13 residues long. V trimming: 2 bases; J trimming: 9 bases; junction bases outside the gene matches: 6. In DNA form, the CDR3 reads TGTGCCAGCAGCTTATTGCAGGGGGCAGGGCAGTACGTC. This sequence encodes CASSLLQGAGQYV.

V usage is TRBV20-1 and J usage is TRBJ1-3; no reliable D call. CDR3 length: 15 residues. V was trimmed by 0 bases and J by 0 bases, leaving 9 bases between them. From germline, CDR1 is DFQATT and CDR2 SNEGSKA (reference sequence). CDR3 nucleotide sequence: TGCAGTGCTAGAGATAGCCAGAACTCTGGAAACACCATATATTTT. Protein sequence: CSARDSQNSGNTIYF.

J is TRBJ2-1 and V is TRBV21-1; the table's D gene call, TRBD1, was not cross checked with the DNA. TRBV21-1 is annotated as a pseudogene. This CDR3 region has 19 residues. The CDR3 reads CASSKEWRQGPHSYNEQFF. The DNA for the CDR3 is TGTGCCAGCAGCAAAGAGTGGCGCCAGGGGCCCCACTCCTACAATGAGCAGTTCTTC.

This clonotype was seen a few times. V gene TRBV6-2 or TRBV6-3 combines with J gene TRBJ2-5, with D possibly TRBD1 on 7 matching bases. Trimming pared 2 bases from V and 5 bases from J, leaving 12 bases between. Germline lookup yields CDR1 MNHEY and CDR2 SVGEGT. CDR3 length: 14 residues. CDR3 loop: CASSYGGGQETQYF. DNA for the CDR3: TGTGCCAGCAGTTACGGAGGGGGCCAGGAGACCCAGTACTTC.

The chain uses TRBV12-3 or TRBV12-4 and TRBJ2-5; 7 bases map to TRBD1. This CDR3 region has 16 residues. V shed 5 bases and J 7 bases; nucleotides not matched to a gene: 16. The DNA of the CDR3 is TGTGCCAGCAGTCGCCCCGTTGGGCAGGGGGTAGGGACCCAGTACTTC. It translates to CASSRPVGQGVGTQYF.

The V and J genes are TRBV29-1 and TRBJ2-1; D might be TRBD1 (5 bases). The germline V gene encodes CDR1 SQVTM and CDR2 ANQGSEA. Trimming removed 1 base at V and 3 bases at J, with 22 bases between. The CDR3 is 18 residues long. The CDR3 DNA is TGCAGCGTTGAAGGTTCTAGTCCGCCCAGGGTAAACTACAATGAGCAGTTCTTC. Amino acid sequence: CSVEGSSPPRVNYNEQFF.

This clonotype turned up a few times. Just one base apart from a much larger clone, this may be a read error. As the CDR3 is not closed by the conserved phenylalanine or tryptophan, this likely results from a read error. The genes are TRBV12-3 or TRBV12-4 and TRBJ2-7; D perhaps matches TRBD1 (5 bases). Trimming took off 0 bases at V and 0 bases at J, with 6 bases between the two ends. The CDR3 spans 14 residues. CDR3 sequence (DNA): TGTGCCAGCAGTTTAGCGGGGCACTCCTACGAGCAGTACTTA. Translating it yields CASSLAGHSYEQYL.

The J gene is TRBJ2-3, the V gene TRBV7-2, with D unresolved. V dropped 1 base and J dropped 1 base, with 9 bases sitting between them. Germline CDR1 is SGHTA and CDR2 is FQGNSA. This CDR3 has 15 amino acids. CDR3 sequence: CASSLGGLRTDTQYF. CDR3 nucleotide sequence: TGTGCCAGCAGCTTAGGAGGTCTCCGCACAGATACGCAGTATTTT.

The chain uses TRBV5-1 and TRBJ1-2; D is ambiguous. The CDR3 contains 14 residues. V was cut by 5 bases and J by 4 bases, with 15 bases left in between. From germline, CDR1 is SGHRS and CDR2 YFSETQ. In DNA form, the CDR3 reads TGCGCCAGCAGACCCTTTGGCAGCATCTATGGCTACACCTTC. It specifies CASRPFGSIYGYTF. The full variable domain, completed using reference TRBV5-1 and TRBJ1-2, is KAGVTQTPRYLIKTRGQQVTLSCSPISGHRSVSWYQQTPGQGLQFLFEYFSETQRNKGNFPGRFSGRQFSNSRSEMNVSTLELGDSALYLCASRPFGSIYGYTFGSGTRLTVV.

This clonotype was picked up many times. V is TRBV28 and J is TRBJ1-4; tentative D call: TRBD1 (6 bases). The germline CDR1 and CDR2 sequences are MDHEN and SYDVKM. CDR3 size: 18 residues. With 6 bases removed from V and 8 bases from J, the gap between germline ends came to 28 bases. The CDR3 DNA reads TGTGCCAGCAGCCCATTTGGCACAGGGCGGGGACGTGGGGAAAAACTGTTTTTT. Translation gives CASSPFGTGRGRGEKLFF. Filled out from reference TRBV28 and TRBJ1-4, the complete variable domain reads DVKVTQSSRYLVKRTGEKVFLECVQDMDHENMFWYRQDPGLGLRLIYFSYDVKMKEKGDIPEGYSVSREKKERFSLILESASTNQTSMYLCASSPFGTGRGRGEKLFFGSGTQLSVL.

This clonotype was observed a few times. The chain recombines TRBV11-2 with TRBJ2-7; D call uncertain. V was trimmed by 5 bases and J by 5 bases, leaving 10 bases between them. This CDR3 comprises 12 residues. Germline V lookup: CDR1 SGHAT, CDR2 FQNNGV. CDR3 loop: CASSDPVNEQYV. In nucleotides, the CDR3 is TGTGCCAGCAGCGACCCGGTCAACGAGCAGTACGTC.

The J gene is TRBJ2-3, the V gene TRBV27; D possibly corresponds to TRBD1 (6 bases). The germline CDR1 and CDR2 sequences are MNHEY and SMNVEV (reference sequence). This CDR3 contains 17 residues. V lost 2 bases and J lost 3, with 18 bases in between. The CDR3: CASSLRAGVRATDTQYF. CDR3 sequence (DNA): TGTGCCAGCAGTTTAAGGGCAGGGGTCCGGGCGACAGATACGCAGTATTTT.

The sample holds a few counts of this clonotype. The chain couples TRBV4-1 to TRBJ2-2; no clear D. The V gene lost 0 bases and the J gene lost 8 bases, with 7 bases spanning the gap. Germline loops: CDR1 MGHRA, CDR2 YSYEKL. The CDR3 is 13 amino acids. The CDR3 DNA follows: TGCGCCAGCAGCCAAGAATTAGGTGGGGAGCTGTTTTTT. Amino acids: CASSQELGGELFF.

V gene TRBV20-1 combines with J gene TRBJ2-7; the D gene is possibly TRBD2 (5 bases). V shed 6 bases and J shed 4 bases, with 13 bases lying between them. This CDR3 comprises 12 residues. Germline-derived CDR1 and CDR2 are DFQATT and SNEGSKA (reference sequence). CDR3 sequence (DNA): TGCAGTGCCGAGGGTTCCGGGTACGAGCAGTACGTC. This gives the protein CSAEGSGYEQYV.